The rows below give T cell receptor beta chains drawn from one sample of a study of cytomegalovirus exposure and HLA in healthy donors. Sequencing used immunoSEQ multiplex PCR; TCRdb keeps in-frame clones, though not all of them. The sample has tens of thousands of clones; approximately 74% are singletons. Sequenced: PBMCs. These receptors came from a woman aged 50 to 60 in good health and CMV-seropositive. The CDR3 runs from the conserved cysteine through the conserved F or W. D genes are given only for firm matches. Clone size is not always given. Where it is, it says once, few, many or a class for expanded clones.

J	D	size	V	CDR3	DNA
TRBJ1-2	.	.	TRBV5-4	CASSLGGKGDGYTF	TGTGCCAGCAGCTTGGGCGGGAAGGGTGATGGCTACACCTTC
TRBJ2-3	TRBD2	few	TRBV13	CASSKRGGSADTQYF	TGTGCCAGCAGCAAACGGGGCGGGAGTGCAGATACGCAGTATTTT
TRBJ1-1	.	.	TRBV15	CATSRSGSTGTEAFF	TGTGCCACCAGCAGGTCAGGATCGACCGGCACTGAAGCTTTCTTT
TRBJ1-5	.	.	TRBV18	CASSPAREASQHF	TGTGCCAGCTCACCGGCCAGGGAGGCTTCCCAGCATTTT
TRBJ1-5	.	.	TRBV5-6	CASSLGALNQPQHF	TGTGCCAGCAGCTTGGGGGCGTTAAATCAGCCCCAGCATTTT
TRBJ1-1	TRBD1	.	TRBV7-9	CASKGQGGGTEAFF	TGTGCCAGCAAAGGACAGGGGGGCGGCACTGAAGCTTTCTTT
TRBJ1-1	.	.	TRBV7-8	CASSFPDRNTEAFF	TGTGCCAGCAGCTTCCCGGACAGGAACACTGAAGCTTTCTTT
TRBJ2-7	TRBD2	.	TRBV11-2	CASTAGGISEQYF	TGTGCCAGCACCGCCGGGGGGATTTCCGAGCAGTACTTC
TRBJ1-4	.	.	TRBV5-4	CASSLALNEKLFF	TGTGCCAGCAGCTTGGCACTGAATGAAAAACTGTTTTTT
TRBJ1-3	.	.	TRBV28	CASSLLQGSSSGNTIYF	TGTGCCAGCAGTTTATTGCAGGGATCGAGCTCTGGAAACACCATATATTTT
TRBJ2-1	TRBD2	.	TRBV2	CASSAERELGEQFF	TGTGCCAGCAGTGCGGAGCGGGAGTTGGGGGAGCAGTTCTTC
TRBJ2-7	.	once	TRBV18	CASSPPWGPNEQYF	TGTGCCAGCTCACCGCCCTGGGGGCCTAACGAGCAGTACTTC
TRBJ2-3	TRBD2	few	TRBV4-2	CASSLGLAGRGTDTQYF	TGTGCCAGCAGCCTGGGACTAGCGGGACGGGGCACAGATACGCAGTATTTT
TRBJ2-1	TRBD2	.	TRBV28	CASSTFQTSGREQFF	TGTGCCAGCAGTACATTTCAGACTAGCGGGAGGGAGCAGTTCTTC
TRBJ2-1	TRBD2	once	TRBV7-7	CASSATSGRAYNEQFF	TGTGCTAGCAGCGCAACTAGCGGGAGGGCCTACAATGAGCAGTTCTTC
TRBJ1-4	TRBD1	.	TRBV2	CASSHDRGFPTNEKLFF	TGTGCCAGCAGTCACGACAGGGGCTTCCCAACTAATGAAAAACTGTTTTTT